This T cell receptor (beta chain) was recovered during a study of blood T cell repertoires in COVID-19. Overall study context: Sources were T cells, B-cell-depleted T cells, or PBMCs; the material itself was cDNA or gDNA.

V lost 0 bases to trimming and J lost 3 bases; unmatched junction nucleotides: 3. CDR3 length: 15 amino acids. Germline values: CDR1 SGHRS, CDR2 YFSETQ. Sequencing was performed with immunoSEQ multiplex PCR; in TCRdb, only in-frame clones are kept and a portion is missing. Of 240,000 or so clones listed, approximately 78% are singletons. This clonotype was obtained from an older woman with active or convalescent COVID-19. Sequencing input: peripheral blood. The rearrangement links TRBV5-1 to TRBJ2-1; the match to TRBD1 covers 7 bases. Here the CDR3 reads CASSLEGTDYNEQFF. DNA of the CDR3: TGCGCCAGCAGCTTGGAAGGGACAGACTACAATGAGCAGTTCTTC.